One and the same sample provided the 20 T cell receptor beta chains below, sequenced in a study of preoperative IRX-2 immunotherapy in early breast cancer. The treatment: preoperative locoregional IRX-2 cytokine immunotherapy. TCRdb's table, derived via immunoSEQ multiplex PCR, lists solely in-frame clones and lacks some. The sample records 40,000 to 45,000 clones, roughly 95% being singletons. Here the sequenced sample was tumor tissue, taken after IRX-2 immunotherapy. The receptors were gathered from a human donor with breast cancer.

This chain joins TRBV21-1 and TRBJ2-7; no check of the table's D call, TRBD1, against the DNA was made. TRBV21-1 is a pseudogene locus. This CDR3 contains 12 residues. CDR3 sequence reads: CASSKDTYEQYF. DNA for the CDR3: TGTGCCAGCAGCAAAGACACCTACGAGCAGTACTTC.

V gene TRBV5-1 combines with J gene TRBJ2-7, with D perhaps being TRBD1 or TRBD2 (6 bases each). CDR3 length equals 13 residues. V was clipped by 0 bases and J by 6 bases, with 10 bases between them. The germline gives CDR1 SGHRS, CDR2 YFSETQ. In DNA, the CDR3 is TGCGCCAGCAGCTTGGGGGGGGCCACCGAGCAGTACTTC. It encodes CASSLGGATEQYF.

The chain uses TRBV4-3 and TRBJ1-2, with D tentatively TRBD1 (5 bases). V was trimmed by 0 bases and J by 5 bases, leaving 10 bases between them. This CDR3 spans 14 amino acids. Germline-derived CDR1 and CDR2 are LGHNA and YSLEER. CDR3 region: CASSQDFWGYGYTF. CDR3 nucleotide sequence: TGCGCCAGCAGCCAAGATTTCTGGGGGTATGGCTACACCTTC.

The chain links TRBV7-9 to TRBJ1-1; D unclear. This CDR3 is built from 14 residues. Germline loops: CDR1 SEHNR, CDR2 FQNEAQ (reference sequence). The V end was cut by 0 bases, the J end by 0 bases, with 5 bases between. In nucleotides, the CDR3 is TGTGCCAGCAGCTTAGCGGAGGTGAACACTGAAGCTTTCTTT. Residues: CASSLAEVNTEAFF.

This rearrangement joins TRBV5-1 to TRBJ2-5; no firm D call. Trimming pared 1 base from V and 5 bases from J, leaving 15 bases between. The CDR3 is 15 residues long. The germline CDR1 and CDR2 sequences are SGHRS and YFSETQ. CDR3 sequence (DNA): TGCGCCAGCAGCTTGTCTGGGTACGGTTGGGAGACCCAGTACTTC. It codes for CASSLSGYGWETQYF.

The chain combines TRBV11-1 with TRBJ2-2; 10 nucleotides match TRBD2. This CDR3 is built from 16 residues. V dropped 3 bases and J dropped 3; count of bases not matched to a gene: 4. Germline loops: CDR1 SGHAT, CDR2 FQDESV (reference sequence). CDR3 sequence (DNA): TGTGCCAGCAGCTTCCTAGCGGGAGTCGACACCGGGGAGCTGTTTTTT. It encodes CASSFLAGVDTGELFF.

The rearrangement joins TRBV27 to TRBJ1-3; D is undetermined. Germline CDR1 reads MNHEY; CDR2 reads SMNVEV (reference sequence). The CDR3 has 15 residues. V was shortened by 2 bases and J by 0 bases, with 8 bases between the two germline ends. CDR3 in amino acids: CASSLAPPSGNTIYF. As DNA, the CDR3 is TGTGCCAGCAGTTTAGCTCCGCCCTCTGGAAACACCATATATTTT.

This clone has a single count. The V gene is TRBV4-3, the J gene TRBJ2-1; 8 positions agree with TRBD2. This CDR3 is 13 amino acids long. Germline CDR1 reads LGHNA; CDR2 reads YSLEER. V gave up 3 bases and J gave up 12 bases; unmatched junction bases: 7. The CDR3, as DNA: TGCGCCAGCAGCCATGATAGCGGGGCGGGGCAGTTCTTC. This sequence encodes CASSHDSGAGQFF.

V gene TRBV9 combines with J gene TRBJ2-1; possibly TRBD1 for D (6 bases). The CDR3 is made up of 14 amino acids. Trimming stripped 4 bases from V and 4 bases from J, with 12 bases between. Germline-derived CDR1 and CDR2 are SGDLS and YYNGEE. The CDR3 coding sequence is TGTGCCAGCAGCCCCCGGACAGCTTACAATGAGCAGTTCTTC. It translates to CASSPRTAYNEQFF.

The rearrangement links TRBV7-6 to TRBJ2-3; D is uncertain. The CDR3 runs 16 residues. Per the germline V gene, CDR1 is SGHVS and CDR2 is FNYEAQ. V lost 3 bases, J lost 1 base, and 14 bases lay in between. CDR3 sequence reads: CASSLQKAVRTDTQYF. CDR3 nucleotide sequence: TGTGCCAGCAGCTTGCAGAAGGCAGTCCGCACAGATACGCAGTATTTT. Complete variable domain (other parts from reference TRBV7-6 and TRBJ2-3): GAGVSQSPRYKVTKRGQDVALRCDPISGHVSLYWYRQALGQGPEFLTYFNYEAQQDKSGLPNDRFSAERPEGSISTLTIQRTEQRDSAMYRCASSLQKAVRTDTQYFGPGTRLTVL.

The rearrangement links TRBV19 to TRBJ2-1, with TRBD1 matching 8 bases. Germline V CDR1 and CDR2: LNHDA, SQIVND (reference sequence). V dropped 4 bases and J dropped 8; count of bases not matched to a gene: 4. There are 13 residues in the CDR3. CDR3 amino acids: CASSTGQGDEQFF. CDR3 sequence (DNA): TGTGCCAGTAGTACAGGACAGGGCGATGAGCAGTTCTTC.

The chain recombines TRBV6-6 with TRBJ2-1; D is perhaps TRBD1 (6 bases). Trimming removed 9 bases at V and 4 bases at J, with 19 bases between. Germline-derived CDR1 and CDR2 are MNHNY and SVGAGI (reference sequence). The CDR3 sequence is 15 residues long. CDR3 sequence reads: CASAQGPIQYNEQFF. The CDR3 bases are TGTGCCAGTGCCCAGGGGCCCATACAGTACAATGAGCAGTTCTTC.

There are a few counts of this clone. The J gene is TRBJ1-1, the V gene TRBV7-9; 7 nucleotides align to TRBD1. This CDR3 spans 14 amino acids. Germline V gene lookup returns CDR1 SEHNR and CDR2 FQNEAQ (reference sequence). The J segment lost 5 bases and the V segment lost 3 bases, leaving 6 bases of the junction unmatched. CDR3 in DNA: TGTGCCAGCAGCTTCCGCCAGGGGGTAACTGAAGCTTTCTTT. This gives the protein CASSFRQGVTEAFF.

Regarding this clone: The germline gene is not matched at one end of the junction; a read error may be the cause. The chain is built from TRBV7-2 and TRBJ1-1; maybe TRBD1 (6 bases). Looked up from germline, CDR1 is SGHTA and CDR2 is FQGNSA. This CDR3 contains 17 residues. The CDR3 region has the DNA TGTGCCAGCAGCTTAGCCTTCCGGGACACTTATTTTCCTGACGCTTTCTTT. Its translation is CASSLAFRDTYFPDAFF.

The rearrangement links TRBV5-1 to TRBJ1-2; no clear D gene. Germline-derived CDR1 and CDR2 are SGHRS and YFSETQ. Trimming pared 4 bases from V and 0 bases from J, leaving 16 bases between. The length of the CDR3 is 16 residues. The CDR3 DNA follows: TGCGCCAGCAGCCCCGGAGAGGAAGTGTCTAACTATGGCTACACCTTC. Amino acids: CASSPGEEVSNYGYTF.

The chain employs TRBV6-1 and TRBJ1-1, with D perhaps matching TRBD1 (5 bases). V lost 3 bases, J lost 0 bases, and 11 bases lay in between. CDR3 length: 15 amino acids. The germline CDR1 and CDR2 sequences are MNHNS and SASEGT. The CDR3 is CASSDQGRLNTEAFF. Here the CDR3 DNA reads TGTGCCAGCAGTGATCAGGGACGGCTGAACACTGAAGCTTTCTTT.

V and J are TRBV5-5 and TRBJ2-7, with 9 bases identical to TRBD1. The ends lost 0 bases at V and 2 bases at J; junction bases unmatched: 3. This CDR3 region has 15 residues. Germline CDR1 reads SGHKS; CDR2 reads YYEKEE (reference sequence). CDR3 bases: TGTGCCAGCAGCTTGGGGGACAGGGCTGCCTACGAGCAGTACTTC. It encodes CASSLGDRAAYEQYF.

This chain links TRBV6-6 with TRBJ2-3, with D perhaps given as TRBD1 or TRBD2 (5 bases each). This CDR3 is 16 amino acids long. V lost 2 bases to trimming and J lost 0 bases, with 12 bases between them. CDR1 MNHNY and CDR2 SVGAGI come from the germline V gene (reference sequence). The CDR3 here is CASSYGGWVSTDTQYF. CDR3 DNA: TGTGCCAGCAGTTACGGGGGATGGGTTAGCACAGATACGCAGTATTTT.

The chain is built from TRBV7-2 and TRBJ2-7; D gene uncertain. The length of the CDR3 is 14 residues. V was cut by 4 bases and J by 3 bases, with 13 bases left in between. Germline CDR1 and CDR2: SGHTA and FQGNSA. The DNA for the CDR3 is TGTGCCAGCAGCTCCACCGGACGGATCTACGAGCAGTACTTC. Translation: CASSSTGRIYEQYF.

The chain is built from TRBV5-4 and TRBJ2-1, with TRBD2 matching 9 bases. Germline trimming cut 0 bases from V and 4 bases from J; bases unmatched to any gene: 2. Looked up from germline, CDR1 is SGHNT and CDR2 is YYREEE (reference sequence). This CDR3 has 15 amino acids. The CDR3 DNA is TGTGCCAGCAGCTTGGTCCTAGCGGGGTACAATGAGCAGTTCTTC. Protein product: CASSLVLAGYNEQFF.